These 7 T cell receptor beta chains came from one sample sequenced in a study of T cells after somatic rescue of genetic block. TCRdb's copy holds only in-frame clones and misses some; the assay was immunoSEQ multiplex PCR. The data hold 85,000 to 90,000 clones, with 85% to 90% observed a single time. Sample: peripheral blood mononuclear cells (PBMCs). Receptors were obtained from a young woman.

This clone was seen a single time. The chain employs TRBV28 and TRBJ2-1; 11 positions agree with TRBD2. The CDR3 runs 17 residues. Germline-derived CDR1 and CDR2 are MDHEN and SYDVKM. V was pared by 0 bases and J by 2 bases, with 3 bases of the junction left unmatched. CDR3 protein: CASSLWLAGGTYNEQFF. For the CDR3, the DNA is TGTGCCAGCAGTTTATGGCTAGCGGGAGGAACCTACAATGAGCAGTTCTTC.

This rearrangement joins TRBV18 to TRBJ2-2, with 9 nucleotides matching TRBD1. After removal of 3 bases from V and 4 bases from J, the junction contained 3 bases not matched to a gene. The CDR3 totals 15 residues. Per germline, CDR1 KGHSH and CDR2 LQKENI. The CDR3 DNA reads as TGTGCCAGCTCACCCGGACAGGGGATCACCGGGGAGCTGTTTTTT. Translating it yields CASSPGQGITGELFF.

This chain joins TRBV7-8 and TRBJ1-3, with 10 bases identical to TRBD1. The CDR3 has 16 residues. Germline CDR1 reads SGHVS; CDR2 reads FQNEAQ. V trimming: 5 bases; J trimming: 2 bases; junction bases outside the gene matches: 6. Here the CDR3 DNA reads TGTGCCAGCAGCATAACCGGGACAGGGGCTGGAAACACCATATATTTT. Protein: CASSITGTGAGNTIYF.

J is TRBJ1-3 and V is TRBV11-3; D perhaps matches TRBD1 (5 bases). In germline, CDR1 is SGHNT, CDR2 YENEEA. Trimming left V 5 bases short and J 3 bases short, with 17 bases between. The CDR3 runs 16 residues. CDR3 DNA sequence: TGTGCCAGCAGCCTCGGGACGGCTGCTAATGGAAACACCATATATTTT. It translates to CASSLGTAANGNTIYF.

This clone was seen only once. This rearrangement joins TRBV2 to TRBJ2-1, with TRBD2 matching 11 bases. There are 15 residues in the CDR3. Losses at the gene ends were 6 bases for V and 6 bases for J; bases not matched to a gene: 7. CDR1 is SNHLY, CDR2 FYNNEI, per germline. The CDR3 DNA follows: TGTGCCAGCAGCTCCGGGACTAGCGGTACCAATGAGCAGTTCTTC. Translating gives CASSSGTSGTNEQFF.

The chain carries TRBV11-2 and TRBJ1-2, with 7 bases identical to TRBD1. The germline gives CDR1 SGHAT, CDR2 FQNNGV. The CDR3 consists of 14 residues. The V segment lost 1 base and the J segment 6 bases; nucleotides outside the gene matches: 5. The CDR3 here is CASSLGAGGDGYTF. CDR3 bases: TGTGCCAGCAGCTTAGGAGCAGGGGGAGATGGCTACACCTTC.

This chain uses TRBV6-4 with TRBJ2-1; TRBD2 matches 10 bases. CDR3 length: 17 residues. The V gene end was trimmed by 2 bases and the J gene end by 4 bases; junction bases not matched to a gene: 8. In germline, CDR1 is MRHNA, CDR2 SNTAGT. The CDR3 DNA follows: TGTGCCAGCAGTGACGAGAGACTAGCGGGCGTATACAATGAGCAGTTCTTC. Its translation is CASSDERLAGVYNEQFF.